Presented here are 19 T cell receptor beta chains from one specimen sequenced in a study of blood T cell repertoires in COVID-19. TCRdb's table, derived via immunoSEQ multiplex PCR, lists solely in-frame clones and lacks some. The sample carries hundreds of thousands of clones, approximately 89% recorded once. Sequenced input: PBMCs or T cells enriched from blood (not recorded which). These receptors all stem from a woman in her thirties or forties who had recovered from COVID-19.

The chain is built from TRBV6-5 and TRBJ1-1, with a possible D match to TRBD1 (5 bases). The CDR3 totals 11 residues. Germline CDR1 and CDR2: MNHEY and SVGAGI. The ends were cut back, 7 bases at V and 6 bases at J, with 9 bases in the middle. The CDR3 sequence: CASMPGAEAFF. The CDR3 coding sequence is TGTGCCAGCATGCCGGGGGCTGAAGCTTTCTTT.

The chain combines TRBV5-1 with TRBJ2-2; D is possibly TRBD1 (5 bases). Trimming pared 1 base from V and 6 bases from J, leaving 13 bases between. This CDR3 comprises 15 residues. CDR1 and CDR2 from the germline V gene are SGHRS and YFSETQ. In DNA, the CDR3 is TGCGCCAGCAGCTTGCCAGGTGGGGCCCCCGGGGAGCTGTTTTTT. Translated: CASSLPGGAPGELFF.

The chain combines TRBV18 with TRBJ2-5; 7 bases are a match to TRBD1. The CDR3 runs 17 residues. The germline V gene encodes CDR1 KGHSH and CDR2 LQKENI. V lost 4 bases, J lost 3 bases, and 14 bases stayed unmatched. The CDR3 loop is CASSRSGTVPGKETQYF. For the CDR3, the DNA is TGTGCCAGCTCACGATCCGGGACAGTCCCGGGGAAAGAGACCCAGTACTTC.

This chain connects TRBV4-1 to TRBJ2-7; D unclear. Germline V CDR1 and CDR2: MGHRA, YSYEKL. The CDR3 is 15 residues long. V was clipped by 5 bases and J by 0 bases, with 14 bases between them. The CDR3, as DNA: TGCGCCAGCAGCATCAACGGATGGAGCTCCTACGAGCAGTACTTC. Protein product: CASSINGWSSYEQYF.

As for this clone: Other DNA sequences in this sample translate to the same CDR3. This chain links TRBV7-2 with TRBJ2-5; 11 bases match TRBD2. Per the germline V gene, CDR1 is SGHTA and CDR2 is FQGNSA. This CDR3 spans 14 amino acids. J was trimmed by 5 bases and V by 6 bases; bases with no gene match: 5. In DNA form, the CDR3 reads TGTGCCAGCAGTCTTAGACTAGCGGGGGAGACCCAGTACTTC. This gives the protein CASSLRLAGETQYF.

In this sample, this clone turned up once. The rearrangement links TRBV7-6 to TRBJ1-5; TRBD1 is a possible D gene (5 bases). The CDR3 runs to 14 residues. V was cut by 3 bases and J by 2 bases, with 8 bases left in between. Germline V gene sequence: CDR1 SGHVS, CDR2 FNYEAQ. For the CDR3, the DNA is TGTGCCAGCAGCTTGGGGGGTGGCAATCAGCCCCAGCATTTT. It translates to CASSLGGGNQPQHF.

There are a few counts of this clone. J is TRBJ1-2 and V is TRBV7-3; 9 positions agree with TRBD1. The CDR3 loop spans 15 amino acids. With 1 base clipped from V and 6 bases from J, the junction kept 6 bases outside the gene matches. Per the germline V gene, CDR1 is SGHTA and CDR2 is FQGTGA. CDR3 bases: TGTGCCAGCAGCTTAAAACAGGGGGCCGGGGATGGCTACACCTTC. This codes for CASSLKQGAGDGYTF.

The rearrangement links TRBV11-1 to TRBJ2-7; 14 bases line up with TRBD2. V gave up 2 bases and J gave up 4 bases; unmatched junction bases: 4. The V gene's germline CDR1 is SGHAT and CDR2 FQDESV (reference sequence). The CDR3 runs to 16 residues. The CDR3 spells CASSLLGTSGSYEQYF. Written as DNA, the CDR3 is TGTGCCAGCAGCTTATTGGGGACTAGCGGGAGTTACGAGCAGTACTTC.

CDR3 coding DNA: TGCGCCAGCAGCCAAGACTGGACTAGCGGGAGTGAGACCCAGTACTTC. Protein sequence: CASSQDWTSGSETQYF. The chain combines TRBV4-3 with TRBJ2-5; 13 bases line up with TRBD2. V dropped 0 bases and J dropped 5; count of bases not matched to a gene: 3. From germline, CDR1 is LGHNA and CDR2 YSLEER. The CDR3 runs to 16 residues.

The chain is built from TRBV7-9 and TRBJ2-1; D may be TRBD1 (7 bases). Between the trimmed V and J ends, which lost 7 bases and 6 bases, there was a span of 13 bases. This CDR3 contains 13 residues. Germline-derived CDR1 and CDR2 are SEHNR and FQNEAQ (reference sequence). The CDR3 loop reads CASISGGINEQFF. The CDR3 DNA is TGTGCCAGCATCTCAGGGGGGATCAATGAGCAGTTCTTC.

The chain recombines TRBV19 with TRBJ2-7, with TRBD2 as a possible D gene (6 bases). The germline CDR1 and CDR2 sequences are LNHDA and SQIVND (reference sequence). V dropped 7 bases and J dropped 1 base, with 20 bases sitting between them. This CDR3 contains 16 residues. CDR3 DNA sequence: TGTGCCAGTACCCGGGATTCCCTGGGGGGATCCTACGAGCAGTACTTC. Its protein is CASTRDSLGGSYEQYF.

This rearrangement joins TRBV18 to TRBJ2-5; TRBD1 is a possible D gene (6 bases). Deletions cut 3 bases from V and 1 base from J, with 9 bases between. The CDR3 spans 14 residues. CDR1 and CDR2 from the germline V gene are KGHSH and LQKENI. The CDR3 sequence: CASSPNRAQETQYF. The DNA of the CDR3 is TGTGCCAGCTCACCGAACAGGGCCCAAGAGACCCAGTACTTC.

This sequence joins TRBV29-1 and TRBJ1-2; D is ambiguous. V dropped 3 bases and J dropped 4 bases, with 12 bases sitting between them. Per germline, CDR1 SQVTM and CDR2 ANQGSEA. The CDR3 length is 13 residues. The CDR3 is CSVDAGLSYGYTF. The CDR3, as DNA: TGCAGCGTTGACGCGGGTCTTAGCTATGGCTACACCTTC.

CDR3 residues: CAFTRGVQFF. In DNA, the CDR3 is TGTGCCTTCACGCGGGGCGTTCAGTTCTTC. The V gene is TRBV30, the J gene TRBJ2-1; a possible D gene is TRBD2 (6 bases). Germline V gene data show CDR1 as GTSNPN and CDR2 as SVGIG (reference sequence). Trimming took off 7 bases at V and 13 bases at J, with 14 bases between the two ends. This CDR3 spans 10 amino acids.

This clone was counted only a few times. The chain joins TRBV28 to TRBJ1-6, with D perhaps TRBD1 (6 bases). The V and J ends lost 7 bases and 14 bases respectively, with 15 bases between them. The CDR3 contains 12 residues. Germline V gene lookup returns CDR1 MDHEN and CDR2 SYDVKM. The CDR3 coding sequence is TGTGCCAGCAACAGGGCGCATTGGGCCCTCCACTTT. Translating gives CASNRAHWALHF. Filled out from reference TRBV28 and TRBJ1-6, the complete variable domain reads DVKVTQSSRYLVKRTGEKVFLECVQDMDHENMFWYRQDPGLGLRLIYFSYDVKMKEKGDIPEGYSVSREKKERFSLILESASTNQTSMYLCASNRAHWALHFGNGTRLTVT.

The chain recombines TRBV7-9 with TRBJ1-4, with 10 bases that match TRBD1. V was clipped by 3 bases and J by 3 bases; unmatched bases: 1. The CDR3 loop spans 15 amino acids. Per the germline V gene, CDR1 is SEHNR and CDR2 is FQNEAQ (reference sequence). In DNA, the CDR3 is TGTGCCAGCAGCTTTGGGACAGGGGCTAATGAAAAACTGTTTTTT. This gives the protein CASSFGTGANEKLFF.

The chain carries TRBV5-6 and TRBJ2-3; maybe TRBD1 (5 bases). Per germline, CDR1 SGHDT and CDR2 YYEEEE. The CDR3 contains 15 residues. Trimming stripped 1 base from V and 5 bases from J, with 14 bases between. The DNA for the CDR3 is TGTGCCAGCAGCTTGAGGCAGGGAATTCGAGATACGCAGTATTTT. Translated, it gives CASSLRQGIRDTQYF.

The chain employs TRBV7-9 and TRBJ1-5; a weak D match, TRBD1 (5 bases). Trimming removed 1 base at V and 2 bases at J, with 6 bases between. The CDR3 consists of 14 residues. From germline, CDR1 is SEHNR and CDR2 FQNEAQ (reference sequence). CDR3 region: CASSLEGGNQPQHF. CDR3 nucleotide sequence: TGTGCCAGCAGCTTAGAAGGGGGCAATCAGCCCCAGCATTTT. Based on the CDR3 plus reference TRBV7-9 and TRBJ1-5, the full variable domain is DTGVSQNPRHKITKRGQNVTFRCDPISEHNRLYWYRQTLGQGPEFLTYFQNEAQLEKSRLLSDRFSAERPKGSFSTLEIQRTEQGDSAMYLCASSLEGGNQPQHFGDGTRLSIL.

This chain connects TRBV4-1 to TRBJ1-2; D might be TRBD1 (6 bases). Germline-derived CDR1 and CDR2 are MGHRA and YSYEKL. CDR3 length: 15 residues. V dropped 3 bases and J dropped 8 bases, with 19 bases sitting between them. Here the CDR3 DNA reads TGCGCCAGCAGCCAGGGCCAACAGGGAGCTGGCGGCTACACCTTC. This translates into CASSQGQQGAGGYTF.